One sample yielded the 10 T cell receptor beta chains listed below, sequenced in a study of T cells in Graves' hyperthyroidism and ophthalmopathy. What was amplified from RNA transcripts were TCR beta CDR3 regions. The HTBI set primed first-round TCR CDR3 RT-PCR. TCRdb re-called the multiplex PCR reads through MiXCR, storing one row per CDR3 protein. The sample includes more than 500,000 distinct CDR3 sequences, over 35% of them seen just once. The sample comprised peripheral blood or thyroid tissue (not recorded which). The receptors originated from an adult woman with Graves' disease, either hyperthyroidism or ophthalmopathy (not recorded which).

The chain's CDR3 is CAWSRGANQPQHF. In nucleotides, the CDR3 is TGTGCCTGGAGTCGGGGGGCCAATCAGCCCCAGCATTTT. The rearrangement joins TRBV30 to TRBJ1-5; tentative D call: TRBD1 (6 bases). Looked up from germline, CDR1 is GTSNPN and CDR2 is SVGIG (reference sequence). Trimming removed 2 bases from V and 3 bases from J, with 8 bases in between. The CDR3 is 13 residues long.

This clonotype has a count of ten or more. The chain combines TRBV7-2 with TRBJ1-5; no clear D gene. Germline values: CDR1 SGHTA, CDR2 FQGNSA. The CDR3 covers 15 residues. Trimming removed 5 bases at V and 7 bases at J, with 18 bases between. CDR3 region: CASSERSTILQPQHF. The CDR3 DNA sequence: TGTGCCAGCAGCGAACGGTCGACAATATTGCAGCCCCAGCATTTT.

In this sample, this clonotype turned up many times. V usage is TRBV5-6 and J usage is TRBJ1-2; D is unresolved. Germline CDR1 reads SGHDT; CDR2 reads YYEEEE. The CDR3 spans 15 residues. V was cut by 1 base and J by 8 bases, with 18 bases left in between. The CDR3 DNA is TGTGCCAGCAGCTTGTTTCTAGGATCGCGACCCGGCTACACCTTC. Protein sequence: CASSLFLGSRPGYTF. Full variable domain (outside the CDR3, taken from reference TRBV5-6 and TRBJ1-2): DAGVTQSPTHLIKTRGQQVTLRCSPKSGHDTVSWYQQALGQGPQFIFQYYEEEERQRGNFPDRFSGHQFPNYSSELNVNALLLGDSALYLCASSLFLGSRPGYTFGSGTRLTVV.

This clonotype showed up just a few times. V is TRBV29-1 and J is TRBJ2-7; tentatively, D is TRBD1 or TRBD2 (6 bases each). Germline V gene lookup returns CDR1 SQVTM and CDR2 ANQGSEA. CDR3 size: 14 residues. V lost 3 bases to trimming and J lost 4 bases, with 16 bases between them. This chain's CDR3 is CSVDGGGTVYEQYF. CDR3 DNA: TGCAGCGTTGATGGAGGGGGAACAGTGTACGAGCAGTACTTC.

This clonotype appeared a few times. J is TRBJ2-7 and V is TRBV2; D is unresolved. Trimming removed 2 bases from V and 7 bases from J, with 21 bases in between. The CDR3 runs to 16 residues. Germline loops: CDR1 SNHLY, CDR2 FYNNEI. CDR3 DNA sequence: TGTGCCAGCAGTGAATCCAGGACCTCCGCCGCGACGGAGCAGTACTTC. This sequence encodes CASSESRTSAATEQYF.

This clonotype was seen repeatedly, ten times or more. V and J are TRBV10-3 and TRBJ2-3; 8 bases map to TRBD2. J was trimmed by 4 bases and V by 5 bases; bases with no gene match: 5. This CDR3 is 14 amino acids long. Looked up from germline, CDR1 is ENHRY and CDR2 is SYGVKD. The CDR3 bases are TGTGCCATCAGTCAACGGGAGGGTTCAGATACGCAGTATTTT. The encoded protein is CAISQREGSDTQYF.

Note on this clonotype: Because it lacks the conserved phenylalanine or tryptophan at the end, this CDR3 is likely a read error. It is unclear where the CDR3 begins or ends on the DNA, so no DNA is shown, and the CDR3 is as TCRdb lists it. This chain joins TRBV20-1 and TRBJ2-6. CDR1 and CDR2 from the germline V gene are DFQATT and SNEGSKA (reference sequence). The CDR3 is 8 amino acids in total, end residues counted. The CDR3 sequence is CSARGGTS.

This clonotype was recorded once. CDR3 region: CASSLGTPNEKLFF. In DNA form, the CDR3 reads TGCGCCAGCAGCTTGGGGACACCTAATGAAAAACTGTTTTTT. The rearrangement joins TRBV5-1 to TRBJ1-4; the D gene is possibly TRBD1 (5 bases). The CDR3 is 14 amino acids. Per germline, CDR1 SGHRS and CDR2 YFSETQ. V lost 0 bases and J lost 3, with 6 bases in between. Variable domain in full (rest from reference TRBV5-1 and TRBJ1-4): KAGVTQTPRYLIKTRGQQVTLSCSPISGHRSVSWYQQTPGQGLQFLFEYFSETQRNKGNFPGRFSGRQFSNSRSEMNVSTLELGDSALYLCASSLGTPNEKLFFGSGTQLSVL.

This clonotype was seen at least ten times. The rearrangement joins TRBV9 to TRBJ1-1; D gene uncertain. Trimming left V 0 bases short and J 8 bases short, with 14 bases between. This CDR3 has 14 residues. Germline V gene sequence: CDR1 SGDLS, CDR2 YYNGEE. CDR3 nucleotides: TGTGCCAGCAGCGTAGCCCCCGGAGGATCAGAAGCTTTCTTT. Its translation is CASSVAPGGSEAFF. The complete variable domain, with remaining parts taken from reference TRBV9 and TRBJ1-1, reads DSGVTQTPKHLITATGQRVTLRCSPRSGDLSVYWYQQSLDQGLQFLIQYYNGEERAKGNILERFSAQQFPDLHSELNLSSLELGDSALYFCASSVAPGGSEAFFGQGTRLTVV.

This chain joins TRBV29-1 and TRBJ2-7, with 9 bases matching TRBD2. Germline CDR1 reads SQVTM; CDR2 reads ANQGSEA. V trimming: 6 bases; J trimming: 6 bases; junction bases outside the gene matches: 6. The CDR3 loop spans 12 amino acids. As DNA, the CDR3 is TGCAGCGTGGCTGGAGCGGGAGGCGAGCAGTACTTC. Translated, it gives CSVAGAGGEQYF.